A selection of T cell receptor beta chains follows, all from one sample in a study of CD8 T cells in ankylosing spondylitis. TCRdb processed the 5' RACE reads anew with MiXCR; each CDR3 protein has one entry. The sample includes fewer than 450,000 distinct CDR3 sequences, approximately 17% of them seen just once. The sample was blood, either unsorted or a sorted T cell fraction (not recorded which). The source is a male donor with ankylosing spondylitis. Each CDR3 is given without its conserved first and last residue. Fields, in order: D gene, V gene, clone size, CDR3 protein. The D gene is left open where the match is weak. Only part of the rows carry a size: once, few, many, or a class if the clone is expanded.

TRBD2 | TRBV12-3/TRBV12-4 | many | ASSQTRLAGEGETQY
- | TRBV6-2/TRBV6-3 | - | ASSLQSTEAF
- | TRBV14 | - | ASSQGLGLPSKNYGYT
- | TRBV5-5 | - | ASSTQGGNQPQH
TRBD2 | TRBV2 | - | ASSDQRGGTGELF
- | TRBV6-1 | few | ASKPGLGNTEAF
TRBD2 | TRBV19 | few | ASTQRLAGDNEQF
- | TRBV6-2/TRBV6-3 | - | ASSYMGAPWTEAF
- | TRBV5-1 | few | ASSTRQENTEAF
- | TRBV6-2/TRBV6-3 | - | ASSPVPGGVTQY
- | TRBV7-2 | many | ASSDSDTQY
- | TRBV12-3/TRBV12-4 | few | ASSTNRENTEAF
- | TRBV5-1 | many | ASSIQGVSTDTQY
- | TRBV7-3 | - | ASSLSAGPQETQY
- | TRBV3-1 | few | ASSQTRDIYSNQPQH
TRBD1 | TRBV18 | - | ASSPQLSQGGNEQF
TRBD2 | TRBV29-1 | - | SQRGNTGELF
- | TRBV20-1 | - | SAHGGSGNTIY
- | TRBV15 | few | ATSSGGSGELF
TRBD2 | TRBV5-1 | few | ASSPTTSGSGNEQY
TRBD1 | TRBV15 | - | ATSRGQGSNQPQH
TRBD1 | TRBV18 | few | ASSTSTGEAF
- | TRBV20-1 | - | SASGVTGELF
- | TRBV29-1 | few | SVVPGGGNYGYT
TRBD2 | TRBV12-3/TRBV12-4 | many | ASSDSSGSNEQF
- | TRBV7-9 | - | ASSLMGINTGELF
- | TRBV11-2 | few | ASSLMTVNTEAF
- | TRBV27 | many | ASSLSWEGAQY
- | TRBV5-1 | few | ASSLADGDTQY
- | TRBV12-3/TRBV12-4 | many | ASSLGQGGEQF
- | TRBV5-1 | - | ASSPDGTLGETQY
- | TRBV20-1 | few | SATNPSNQPQH